This T cell receptor beta chain was sequenced during a study of neurological immune-mediated disorders. Study-wide findings and caveats: CDR3 amino acid sequences found in expanded clones were never shared across subjects, suggesting private repertoires in all groups. HTLV-1-associated myelopathy displayed the greatest TCR clonal expansion, and multiple sclerosis exhibited the smallest, lower than that of healthy controls.

The table lists this clonotype with many counts. Its antigen is undetermined. Described time point: longitudinal time-point 3. 5'RACE with 10-nucleotide random UMIs generated the cDNA. MiXCR, run by TCRdb on the 5' RACE reads, gives a single entry per CDR3 protein. The data contain roughly 50,000 distinct CDR3 sequences, roughly 13% of them seen just once; the ten biggest clones take up around 9%. Germline V gene sequence: CDR1 SGHRS, CDR2 YFSETQ. Trimming removed 1 base from V and 1 base from J, with 18 bases in between. The CDR3 covers 17 residues. The origin of this receptor is a male donor with HTLV-1-associated myelopathy (HAM/TSP). The V and J genes are TRBV5-1 and TRBJ2-7; weak D call: TRBD2 (7 bases). What was sequenced was PBMCs. The CDR3 here is CASSLSLSGGLSYEQYF. DNA for the CDR3: TGCGCCAGCAGCTTGAGTTTGTCGGGGGGCCTTTCCTACGAGCAGTACTTC.